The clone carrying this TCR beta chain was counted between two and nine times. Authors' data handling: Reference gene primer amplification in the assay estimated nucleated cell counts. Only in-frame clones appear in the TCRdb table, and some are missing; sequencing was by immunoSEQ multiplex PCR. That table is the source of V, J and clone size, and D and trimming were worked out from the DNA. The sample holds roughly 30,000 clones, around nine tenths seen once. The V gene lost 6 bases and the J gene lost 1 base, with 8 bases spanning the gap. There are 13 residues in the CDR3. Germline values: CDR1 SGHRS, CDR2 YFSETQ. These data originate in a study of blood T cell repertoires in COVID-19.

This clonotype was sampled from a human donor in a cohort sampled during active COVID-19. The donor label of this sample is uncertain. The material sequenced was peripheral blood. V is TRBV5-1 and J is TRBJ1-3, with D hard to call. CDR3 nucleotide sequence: TGCGCCAGCAAGGAGGGTTCTGGAAACACCATATATTTT. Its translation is CASKEGSGNTIYF.